These 23 T cell receptor beta chains came from one sample sequenced in a study of T cells after yellow fever vaccination (dated by TCRdb to the late 2010s). The library relied on 5' RACE. This sample was sequenced with an Illumina NovaSeq 6000. The public reads were quality trimmed at Q25 with fastp and then assembled into clones with MiXCR by TCRdb, keeping productive beta chains. One record per CDR3 amino acid sequence lists the most common genes and DNA. The sample includes 310,000 or so distinct CDR3 sequences, with around 4% observed a single time. The ten largest clones represent around 22% of the sample. This specimen's treatment or condition label, interpreted: live attenuated yellow fever vaccine strain. Sequenced here: PBMCs, sampled on the day of the yellow fever booster vaccination. These receptors were taken from a man aged 18 to 29 who received the YFV17D yellow fever vaccine.

This clonotype was detected only a few times. The V gene is TRBV5-6, the J gene TRBJ1-2; 8 bases agree with TRBD1. This CDR3 region has 15 residues. J was trimmed by 3 bases and V by 4 bases; bases with no gene match: 8. The germline V gene has CDR1 SGHDT and CDR2 YYEEEE. The CDR3 sequence: CASSPRQGWYYGYTF. Here the CDR3 DNA reads TGTGCCAGCAGCCCACGACAGGGGTGGTACTATGGCTACACCTTC.

This clonotype was counted ten times or more. This chain joins TRBV7-9 and TRBJ2-7; TRBD1 matches at 7 bases. The CDR3 has 15 amino acids. Germline CDR1 reads SEHNR; CDR2 reads FQNEAQ (reference sequence). V shed 4 bases and J 1 base; nucleotides not matched to a gene: 7. CDR3 sequence: CASSSTGYPSYEQYV. DNA of the CDR3: TGTGCCAGCAGCTCGACAGGGTACCCTTCCTACGAGCAGTACGTC.

The chain carries TRBV2 and TRBJ2-3; D is unresolved. V lost 3 bases and J 5 bases, leaving 9 bases between the germline ends. The CDR3 contains 13 residues. The V gene's germline CDR1 is SNHLY and CDR2 FYNNEI. The CDR3 spells CASSDDPGDTQYF. As DNA, the CDR3 is TGTGCCAGCAGTGACGACCCGGGAGATACGCAGTATTTT.

This clonotype showed up just a few times. The rearrangement links TRBV5-1 to TRBJ2-1; possibly TRBD2 for D (7 bases). Germline V gene sequence: CDR1 SGHRS, CDR2 YFSETQ. The CDR3 is 15 residues long. V dropped 1 base and J dropped 5 bases, with 13 bases sitting between them. The CDR3, as DNA: TGCGCCAGCAGCTTGTGGGGGGGCCCAGACAATGAGCAGTTCTTC. It yields the protein CASSLWGGPDNEQFF.

This clonotype came up a few times. This sequence joins TRBV20-1 and TRBJ2-3; D unresolved. V lost 5 bases and J 8 bases, leaving 17 bases between the germline ends. From germline, CDR1 is DFQATT and CDR2 SNEGSKA (reference sequence). The CDR3 is 13 amino acids. The CDR3 region is CSAPRPPAVTQYF. The CDR3 DNA reads TGCAGTGCTCCTCGGCCCCCTGCTGTTACGCAGTATTTT.

This clonotype turned up a few times. V gene TRBV11-2 combines with J gene TRBJ2-3; D uncertain. Germline V CDR1 and CDR2: SGHAT, FQNNGV. V dropped 5 bases and J dropped 5 bases, with 5 bases sitting between them. The CDR3 runs to 11 residues. The CDR3: CASSKGDTQYF. CDR3 DNA sequence: TGTGCCAGCAGCAAAGGAGATACGCAGTATTTT.

This clonotype was counted many times. The V and J genes are TRBV28 and TRBJ1-5; D unresolved. Deletions cut 3 bases from V and 10 bases from J, with 19 bases between. There are 15 residues in the CDR3. Germline CDR1 MDHEN, CDR2 SYDVKM. CDR3 region: CASSFSALRAGPQHF. CDR3 DNA sequence: TGTGCCAGCAGTTTCTCGGCACTGCGGGCTGGTCCCCAGCATTTT.

In its sample, this clonotype was seen a few times. The chain couples TRBV2 to TRBJ2-7, with 7 bases fitting TRBD2. Per the germline V gene, CDR1 is SNHLY and CDR2 is FYNNEI. The CDR3 extends over 13 amino acids. Trimming cost V 5 bases and J 5 bases; bases outside gene matches: 6. CDR3 amino acids: CASSLGLADEQYV. CDR3 nucleotide sequence: TGTGCCAGCAGTCTGGGCCTAGCGGACGAGCAGTACGTC.

This clonotype was seen many times. This CDR3 is CASSLSGLPFSHNEQFF. The CDR3 nucleotides are TGTGCCAGCAGTTTATCGGGACTCCCCTTTTCCCACAATGAGCAGTTCTTC. The rearrangement joins TRBV28 to TRBJ2-1, with a weak D call TRBD2 (6 bases). The germline V gene has CDR1 MDHEN and CDR2 SYDVKM. The V and J ends lost 1 base and 5 bases respectively, with 18 bases between them. The CDR3 is 17 amino acids.

This clonotype was recorded at least ten times. The rearrangement links TRBV10-3 to TRBJ1-5; D may be TRBD1 (6 bases). Trimming took 7 bases from V and 4 from J, leaving 11 bases between them. The CDR3 sequence is 13 residues long. Looked up from germline, CDR1 is ENHRY and CDR2 is SYGVKD. The CDR3 DNA is TGTGCCATCAAGGGCCAGGGGAATCAGCCCCAGCATTTT. Translated, it gives CAIKGQGNQPQHF.

This chain uses TRBV11-1 with TRBJ2-3; maybe TRBD2 (6 bases). Deletions cut 4 bases from V and 6 bases from J, with 11 bases between. CDR1 and CDR2 (germline): SGHAT, FQDESV (reference sequence). The CDR3 is made up of 13 amino acids. The CDR3 here is CASSSHGGDTQYF. The CDR3 DNA sequence: TGTGCCAGCAGCTCCCACGGGGGTGATACGCAGTATTTT.

V usage is TRBV9 and J usage is TRBJ1-2; 11 nucleotides align to TRBD1. The trim removed 2 bases at V and 3 bases at J, leaving 9 bases unmatched. Germline CDR1 SGDLS, CDR2 YYNGEE. The CDR3 covers 17 residues. The CDR3 loop is CASSVKGQGDRDYGYTF. CDR3 in DNA: TGTGCCAGCAGCGTGAAGGGACAGGGGGATAGGGACTATGGCTACACCTTC. The full variable domain, in which reference TRBV9 and TRBJ1-2 provide the parts outside the CDR3, is DSGVTQTPKHLITATGQRVTLRCSPRSGDLSVYWYQQSLDQGLQFLIQYYNGEERAKGNILERFSAQQFPDLHSELNLSSLELGDSALYFCASSVKGQGDRDYGYTFGSGTRLTVV.

This clonotype has just a few counts. The chain couples TRBV5-6 to TRBJ2-5, with 9 nucleotides matching TRBD2. V was clipped by 3 bases and J by 5 bases; unmatched bases: 8. Germline CDR1 and CDR2: SGHDT and YYEEEE. This CDR3 comprises 15 residues. CDR3 residues: CASSSYSGGGETQYF. As DNA, the CDR3 is TGTGCCAGCAGCTCCTATAGCGGGGGAGGGGAGACCCAGTACTTC. The entire variable domain, with the rest obtained from reference TRBV5-6 and TRBJ2-5, is as follows: DAGVTQSPTHLIKTRGQQVTLRCSPKSGHDTVSWYQQALGQGPQFIFQYYEEEERQRGNFPDRFSGHQFPNYSSELNVNALLLGDSALYLCASSSYSGGGETQYFGPGTRLLVL.

This clonotype was detected a few times. This chain joins TRBV30 and TRBJ2-6, with D perhaps TRBD1 (6 bases). The length of the CDR3 is 14 residues. Trimming removed 3 bases at V and 2 bases at J, with 8 bases between. Germline CDR1 reads GTSNPN; CDR2 reads SVGIG (reference sequence). CDR3 protein: CAWRTGTGANVLTF. The CDR3 region has the DNA TGTGCCTGGAGAACAGGGACTGGGGCCAACGTCCTGACTTTC.

This clonotype was seen repeatedly, ten times or more. The V and J genes are TRBV10-3 and TRBJ2-1; D may be TRBD1 or TRBD2 (6 bases each). V was pared by 2 bases and J by 9 bases, with 14 bases between. In germline, CDR1 is ENHRY, CDR2 SYGVKD. The CDR3 has 14 amino acids. The CDR3 DNA reads TGTGCCATCAGTGAGGCCTGGGGGGCGGGTGAGCAGTTCTTC. Translated, it gives CAISEAWGAGEQFF.

The chain recombines TRBV7-3 with TRBJ2-1; possible D gene TRBD2, 7 bases. The CDR3 covers 13 residues. Trimming left V 5 bases short and J 6 bases short, with 11 bases between. The germline gives CDR1 SGHTA, CDR2 FQGTGA. The CDR3 DNA is TGTGCCAGCAGCCCGGGGGGCAGCAATGAGCAGTTCTTC. Protein product: CASSPGGSNEQFF. Variable domain in full (rest from reference TRBV7-3 and TRBJ2-1): GAGVSQTPSNKVTEKGKYVELRCDPISGHTALYWYRQSLGQGPEFLIYFQGTGAADDSGLPNDRFFAVRPEGSVSTLKIQRTERGDSAVYLCASSPGGSNEQFFGPGTRLTVL.

Notes on this clonotype: A much larger clone is a single base away; this may be a read error. V usage is TRBV20-1 and J usage is TRBJ2-2, with D possibly matching TRBD2 (6 bases). V was trimmed by 8 bases and J by 3 bases, leaving 19 bases between them. The germline gives CDR1 DFQATT, CDR2 SNEGSKA (reference sequence). The CDR3 spans 15 residues. The CDR3 coding sequence is TGCAGTATCTTGGCGGGGTCTACGTACACCGGGGAGCTGTTTTTT. Its translation: CSILAGSTYTGELFF.

The rearrangement uses TRBV19 and TRBJ2-2, with 11 bases lining up with TRBD2. The V gene's germline CDR1 is LNHDA and CDR2 SQIVND (reference sequence). The CDR3 sequence is 15 residues long. The V and J ends lost 6 bases and 6 bases, in that order; junction bases with no gene match: 6. The CDR3 DNA reads as TGTGCCAGTAGGATCTTTAGCGGGGGGGCCGGGGAGCTGTTTTTT. Its translation is CASRIFSGGAGELFF.

At least ten counts were recorded for this clonotype. The genes are TRBV24-1 and TRBJ2-2; 7 bases agree with TRBD1. The V gene end was trimmed by 4 bases and the J gene end by 0 bases; junction bases not matched to a gene: 4. CDR3 length equals 16 residues. The germline V gene has CDR1 KGHDR and CDR2 SFDVKD. Here the CDR3 reads CATSDTDRSNTGELFF. CDR3 bases: TGTGCCACCAGTGACACGGACAGGTCGAACACCGGGGAGCTGTTTTTT.

This clonotype was seen only a few times. This chain connects TRBV20-1 to TRBJ2-5, with D perhaps given as TRBD1 or TRBD2 (6 bases each). With 0 bases removed from V and 7 bases from J, the gap between germline ends came to 18 bases. This CDR3 region has 15 residues. CDR1 is DFQATT and CDR2 is SNEGSKA in the germline V gene (reference sequence). The CDR3 region is CSARDRGDPEGTQYF. For the CDR3, the DNA is TGCAGTGCTAGAGATAGGGGGGACCCCGAGGGGACCCAGTACTTC.

This clonotype came up a few times. J is TRBJ2-7 and V is TRBV6-2 or TRBV6-3; D gene uncertain. The germline V gene encodes CDR1 MNHEY and CDR2 SVGEGT. The germline V and J ends were trimmed by 2 bases and 2 bases, with 7 bases remaining between them. The CDR3 contains 13 residues. The CDR3 protein is CASSYGPAYEQYV. The CDR3 DNA sequence: TGTGCCAGCAGTTACGGGCCAGCCTACGAGCAGTACGTC.

This clonotype showed up many times. This rearrangement joins TRBV5-1 to TRBJ2-5; 8 bases line up with TRBD1. The V segment lost 4 bases and the J segment 3 bases; nucleotides outside the gene matches: 5. Germline V gene sequence: CDR1 SGHRS, CDR2 YFSETQ. The CDR3 consists of 14 residues. The CDR3 spells CASSRGTGEETQYF. The DNA of the CDR3 is TGCGCCAGCAGCCGTGGGACAGGTGAAGAGACCCAGTACTTC.

This clonotype came up a few times. This rearrangement joins TRBV21-1 to TRBJ2-5; the listed D gene, TRBD2, was not tested against the DNA. TRBV21-1 is noted as a pseudogene. CDR3 length: 14 amino acids. CDR3 sequence (DNA): TGTGCCAGCAGAAACGGGGGGATTAGGGAGACCCAGTACTTC. Translated, it gives CASRNGGIRETQYF.